The clone carrying this T cell receptor beta chain was observed once. Profiled with immunoSEQ multiplex PCR; TCRdb holds only in-frame clones, not every one. The table lists 720,000 or so clones, 80% to 90% of them singletons. The data were taken from a study of shared T cell receptors in the human thymus. This CDR3 is 18 amino acids long. Germline values: CDR1 SGHTA, CDR2 FQGTGA. Losses at the gene ends were 5 bases for V and 0 bases for J; bases not matched to a gene: 10. The sample was also linked to a second study, of human thymus T cells. As reported in that work: Related research reported highly overlapping thymic repertoires among unrelated individuals.

Material for sequencing was thymocytes. The receptor comes from a girl under three years old with a congenital heart defect. This chain joins TRBV7-3 and TRBJ1-1, with TRBD1 matching 12 bases. The chain's CDR3 is CASSHQGQGADMNTEAFF. Written as DNA, the CDR3 is TGTGCCAGCAGCCATCAGGGACAGGGGGCGGACATGAACACTGAAGCTTTCTTT.